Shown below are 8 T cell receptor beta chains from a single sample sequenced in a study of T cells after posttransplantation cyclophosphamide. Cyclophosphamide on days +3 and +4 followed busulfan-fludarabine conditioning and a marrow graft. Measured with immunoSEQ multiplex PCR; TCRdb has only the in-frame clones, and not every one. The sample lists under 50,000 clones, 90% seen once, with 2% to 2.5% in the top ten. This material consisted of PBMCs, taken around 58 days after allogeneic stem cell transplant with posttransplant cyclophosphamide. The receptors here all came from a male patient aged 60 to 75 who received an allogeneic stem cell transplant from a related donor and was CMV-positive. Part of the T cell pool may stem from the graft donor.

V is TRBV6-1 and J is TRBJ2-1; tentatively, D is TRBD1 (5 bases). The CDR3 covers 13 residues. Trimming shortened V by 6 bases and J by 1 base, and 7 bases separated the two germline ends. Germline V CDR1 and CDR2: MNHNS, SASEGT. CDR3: CASRTVSYNEQFF. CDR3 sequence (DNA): TGTGCCAGCAGGACAGTTTCCTACAATGAGCAGTTCTTC.

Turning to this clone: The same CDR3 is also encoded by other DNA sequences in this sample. The CDR3 nucleotides are TGTGCCACCAATCTCGGGGGTAATAGTTACGAGCAGTACTTC. It translates to CATNLGGNSYEQYF. This sequence joins TRBV2 and TRBJ2-7, with TRBD2 as a possible D gene (6 bases). Germline values: CDR1 SNHLY, CDR2 FYNNEI. There are 14 residues in the CDR3. Trimming took off 10 bases at V and 4 bases at J, with 20 bases between the two ends.

In DNA form, the CDR3 reads TGTGCCAGCAGTGATTGGGAGGGGACAGGCAACTACGAGCAGTACTTC. Translated, it gives CASSDWEGTGNYEQYF. The genes are TRBV2 and TRBJ2-7; D possibly corresponds to TRBD1 (8 bases). V lost 3 bases to trimming and J lost 3 bases, with 18 bases between them. This CDR3 is built from 16 residues. The germline V gene encodes CDR1 SNHLY and CDR2 FYNNEI.

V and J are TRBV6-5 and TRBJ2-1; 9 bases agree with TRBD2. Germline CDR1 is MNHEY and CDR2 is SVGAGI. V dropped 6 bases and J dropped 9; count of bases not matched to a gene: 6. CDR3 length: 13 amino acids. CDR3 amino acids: CASRRGGTVEQFF. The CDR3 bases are TGTGCCAGCAGGCGGGGGGGTACTGTTGAGCAGTTCTTC.

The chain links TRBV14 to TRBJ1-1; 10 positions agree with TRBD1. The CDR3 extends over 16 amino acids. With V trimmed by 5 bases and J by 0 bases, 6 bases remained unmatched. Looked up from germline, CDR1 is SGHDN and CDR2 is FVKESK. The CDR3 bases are TGTGCCAGCAGCTCAGACAGGGGGCAGATGAACACTGAAGCTTTCTTT. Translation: CASSSDRGQMNTEAFF.

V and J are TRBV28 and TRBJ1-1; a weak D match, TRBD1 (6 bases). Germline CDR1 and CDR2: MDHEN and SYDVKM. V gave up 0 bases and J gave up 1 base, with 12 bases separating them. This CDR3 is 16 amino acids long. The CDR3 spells CASSLWSRGANTEAFF. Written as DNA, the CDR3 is TGTGCCAGCAGTTTATGGAGTCGGGGGGCGAACACTGAAGCTTTCTTT.

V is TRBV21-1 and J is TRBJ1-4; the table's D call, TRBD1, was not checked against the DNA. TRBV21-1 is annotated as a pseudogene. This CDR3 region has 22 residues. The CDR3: CASSKDLITGQGYPYTNEKLFF. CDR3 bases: TGTGCCAGCAGCAAAGACCTGATTACGGGACAGGGCTACCCTTACACTAATGAAAAACTGTTTTTT.

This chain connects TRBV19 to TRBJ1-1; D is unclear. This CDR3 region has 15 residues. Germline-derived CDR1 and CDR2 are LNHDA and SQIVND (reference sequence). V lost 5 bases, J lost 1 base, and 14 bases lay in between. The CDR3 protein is CASSRGSATNTEAFF. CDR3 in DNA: TGTGCCAGTAGTCGAGGTTCGGCCACGAACACTGAAGCTTTCTTT.